This T cell receptor beta chain was retrieved from a study of blood T cell repertoires in COVID-19. Study as a whole: The origin of the acute and convalescent COVID-19 samples was the United States, Italy and Spain. Sample material is recorded as cDNA or gDNA derived from T cells, B-cell-depleted T cells, or PBMCs.

The CDR3 is 14 amino acids. Trimming stripped 5 bases from V and 2 bases from J, with 13 bases between. Germline lookup yields CDR1 GTSNPN and CDR2 SVGIG (reference sequence). In the source study's methods: By means of reference gene primer amplification, nucleated cell counts were estimated. Produced via immunoSEQ multiplex PCR; TCRdb's table is partial and in-frame only. The DNA gave D and trimming, while V, J and clone size come from that table. This table holds roughly 97,000 clones, approximately 84% found once. The receptor was derived from a man between 60 and 75 years old with acute or convalescent COVID-19. Specimen: peripheral blood. This rearrangement joins TRBV30 to TRBJ1-3, with a possible D match to TRBD1 (6 bases). CDR3 nucleotide sequence: TGTGCCTGGGGTGCGGGGGGCCCTGGAAACACCATATATTTT. Protein: CAWGAGGPGNTIYF.